The entry below describes one TCR beta chain. As handled by the study authors: For nucleated cells, counts were estimated from reference gene primer amplification. TCRdb keeps only in-frame clones here, not all; method: immunoSEQ multiplex PCR. Clone size and V and J calls were adopted from that table, with D and trimming inferred from the DNA. The repertoire holds 60,000 to 70,000 clones, roughly 77% seen once, with roughly 14% in the top ten. The V and J ends lost 6 bases and 3 bases, in that order; junction bases with no gene match: 3. CDR3 length equals 13 residues. The data were taken from a study of blood T cell repertoires in COVID-19. Study background: Collection of acute and convalescent COVID-19 samples took place in the United States, Italy and Spain.

The chain joins TRBV12-3 or TRBV12-4 to TRBJ1-1, with TRBD1 matching 8 bases. The origin of this receptor is a man older than 75 with acute or convalescent COVID-19. The sequenced material came from peripheral blood. The CDR3, as DNA: TGTGCCAGCAGCCTGGACAGGGACACTGAAGCTTTCTTT. Residues: CASSLDRDTEAFF.